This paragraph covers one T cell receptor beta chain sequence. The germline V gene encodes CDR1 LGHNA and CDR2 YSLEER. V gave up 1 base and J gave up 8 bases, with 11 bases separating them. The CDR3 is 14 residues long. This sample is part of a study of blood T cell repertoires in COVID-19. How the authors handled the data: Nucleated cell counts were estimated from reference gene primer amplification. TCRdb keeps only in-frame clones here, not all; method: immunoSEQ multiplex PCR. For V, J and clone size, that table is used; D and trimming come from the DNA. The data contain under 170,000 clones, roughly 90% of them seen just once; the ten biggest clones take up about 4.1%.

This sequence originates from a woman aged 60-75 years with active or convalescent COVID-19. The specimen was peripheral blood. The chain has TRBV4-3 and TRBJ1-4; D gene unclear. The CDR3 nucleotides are TGCGCCAGCAGCCAAGTATTGCTGAGCGAAAAACTGTTTTTT. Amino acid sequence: CASSQVLLSEKLFF.